This T cell receptor (beta chain) is drawn from a study of beta chain features in type 1 diabetes. Study-level background: The samples had 85 million to 140 million sorted cells examined in all.

This clone was detected a few times. The target antigen is unknown. This CDR3 contains 14 residues. V was pared by 0 bases and J by 6 bases, with 12 bases between. Germline CDR1 is ENHRY and CDR2 is SYGVKD. Expressed TCRB transcripts were sequenced after all isolated RNA was converted to cDNA. This table comes from immunoSEQ multiplex PCR, and its TCRdb copy is limited to in-frame clones, with some not included. The table lists about 53,000 clones, around 60% of them singletons. Study-wide results and limits: Type 1 diabetes patients showed a moderate but significant shortening of TCRB CDR3s in all four CD4+ subsets.

Via CD45RO/CCR7/CD25/CD127/CD95/CD27, cells of the CD4+ naive, central memory, regulatory and stem cell-like memory subsets were sorted. The receptor was derived from a woman in her twenties or thirties with type 1 diabetes. The chain employs TRBV10-3 and TRBJ2-7; D not certain. The sample consisted of stem cell memory CD4+ T cells from blood. CDR3 nucleotides: TGTGCCATCAGTGAGTCATTGGCCGCCGCCGAGCAGTACTTC. Residues: CAISESLAAAEQYF.